This T cell receptor (beta chain) was observed in a study of OX40 agonist ivuxolimab in advanced cancers. Findings and caveats of the study: At 0.1 to 3.0 mg/kg, clonal expansion of CD4+ and CD8+ blood T cells had occurred by week 6.

Some clones are missing from TCRdb's copy, which holds only in-frame ones; the method was immunoSEQ multiplex PCR. The sample holds roughly 32,000 clones, 88% seen once. A single count supports this clone. What it recognizes is unknown. The CDR3 spans 9 residues. The V gene's germline CDR1 is SNHLY and CDR2 FYNNEI. V was cut by 8 bases and J by 10 bases, with 8 bases left in between. The source was CD4+ or CD8+ T cells sorted from blood, collected in a trial of the OX40 agonist ivuxolimab. The chain couples TRBV2 to TRBJ1-2; D ambiguous. This receptor was identified in an adult with an advanced solid tumor such as melanoma, head and neck, liver or kidney cancer. For the CDR3, the DNA is TGTGCCAGCCCTCGTACCTACACCTTC. Translating gives CASPRTYTF.